Below, one TCR beta chain is given with its context. The target antigen is unknown. J lost 4 bases, V lost 4 bases, and 33 bases had no gene match. The germline V gene has CDR1 KGHSH and CDR2 LQKENI. The CDR3 runs to 23 residues. The entry originates in a study of shared clonotypes between healthy human individuals. Study-wide results and limits: Clonotype sharing among donors likely depends on sequencing depth.

CD45RA+ naive and CD45RA-negative memory subsets were separated from CD4+ cells. Some clones are missing from TCRdb's copy, which holds only in-frame ones; the method was immunoSEQ multiplex PCR. The table has just over 2,000,000 clones, 90% to 95% seen once. The specimen sequenced was naive CD4+ T cells sorted from blood. Sample subset: CD45RA+ positively selected. The V and J genes are TRBV18 and TRBJ2-7; 8 bases line up with TRBD1. The TCR originated in a man younger than 35 in good health. CDR3 DNA sequence: TGTGCCAGCTCACTTTTTCCCAGAAGTCCGGACAGGGAATCCCGTGGCGCCATTTACGAGCAGTACTTC. Amino acids: CASSLFPRSPDRESRGAIYEQYF.